This TCR beta chain was recovered during a study of cytomegalovirus exposure and HLA in healthy donors. Overall study findings and caveats: With later analysis, a missense DCLRE1C variant became linked to TCR beta V- and J-gene trimming. Later work showed greater clonal expansion in HLA-associated TCR beta chains than in equally common others.

Remarks on this clone: Its antigen is still unknown.

The study ran its PCR with 60 Vbeta and 13 Jbeta primers. This table comes from immunoSEQ multiplex PCR, and its TCRdb copy is limited to in-frame clones, with some not included. The profile covers fewer than 200,000 clones, with about 76% appearing a single time and roughly 2% taken by the ten largest. Per the germline V gene, CDR1 is SGHNT and CDR2 is YYREEE (reference sequence). Trimming took 4 bases from V and 2 from J, leaving 20 bases between them. The CDR3 extends over 17 amino acids. Sequencing used PBMCs. The chain links TRBV5-4 to TRBJ2-3; maybe TRBD2 (6 bases). This clonotype was sampled from a female donor in good health and CMV-seronegative. The CDR3 DNA follows: TGTGCCAGCAGCCGCTCTGCGGGACCTGGCTCCACAGATACGCAGTATTTT. This translates into CASSRSAGPGSTDTQYF.